Listed here are 32 T cell receptor beta chains from one sample, sequenced in a study of OX40 agonist ivuxolimab in advanced cancers. Method: immunoSEQ multiplex PCR; TCRdb's copy keeps in-frame clones and lacks some. This table has under 40,000 clones, roughly nine tenths appearing once. The sequencing used CD4+ or CD8+ T cells sorted from blood, collected in a trial of the OX40 agonist ivuxolimab. The origin of the receptors is an adult with an advanced solid tumor such as melanoma, head and neck, liver or kidney cancer.

V usage is TRBV4-1 and J usage is TRBJ2-7; no clear D gene. The V end was cut by 0 bases, the J end by 0 bases, with 12 bases between. CDR1 is MGHRA and CDR2 is YSYEKL in the germline V gene. The CDR3 length is 16 residues. CDR3 DNA sequence: TGCGCCAGCAGCCAAGATTGGCAGGAGAGCTCCTACGAGCAGTACTTC. Translated, it gives CASSQDWQESSYEQYF.

The rearrangement uses TRBV27 and TRBJ2-7, with no clear D. Trimming took 4 bases from V and 5 from J, leaving 9 bases between them. The V gene's germline CDR1 is MNHEY and CDR2 SMNVEV (reference sequence). The CDR3 has 12 residues. CDR3 nucleotide sequence: TGTGCCAGCAGTTATCGAGGAGACGAGCAGTACTTC. This codes for CASSYRGDEQYF.

The chain couples TRBV27 to TRBJ2-5; no definite D call. CDR3 length: 11 amino acids. CDR1 is MNHEY, CDR2 SMNVEV, per germline (reference sequence). V lost 0 bases, J lost 5 bases, and 1 base lay in between. Written as DNA, the CDR3 is TGTGCCAGCAGTTTATCGGAGACCCAGTACTTC. Amino acids: CASSLSETQYF.

The chain joins TRBV29-1 to TRBJ1-1; tentative D call: TRBD1 (5 bases). This CDR3 is built from 12 residues. CDR1 and CDR2 (germline): SQVTM, ANQGSEA. V lost 3 bases, J lost 11 bases, and 16 bases lay in between. The CDR3 protein is CSVEVAGGMAFF. The CDR3 bases are TGCAGCGTTGAGGTCGCGGGGGGAATGGCTTTCTTT.

This clone appeared a few times. This rearrangement joins TRBV7-9 to TRBJ2-5, with D possibly matching TRBD2 (6 bases). Looked up from germline, CDR1 is SEHNR and CDR2 is FQNEAQ (reference sequence). Trimming stripped 6 bases from V and 3 bases from J, with 11 bases between. CDR3 length: 13 residues. Here the CDR3 DNA reads TGTGCCAGCAGATCCGGGGGAAAAGAGACCCAGTACTTC. Its translation is CASRSGGKETQYF.

This clone was picked up a small number of times. The gene calls are TRBV7-9 and TRBJ1-1, with D tentatively TRBD1 (6 bases). CDR3 length: 16 amino acids. CDR1 is SEHNR and CDR2 is FQNEAQ in the germline V gene (reference sequence). V lost 5 bases and J lost 3, with 19 bases in between. This CDR3 is CASSPPIGGSDTEAFF. Here the CDR3 DNA reads TGTGCCAGCAGCCCCCCCATCGGGGGCTCGGACACTGAAGCTTTCTTT. The full variable domain, its missing parts supplied by reference TRBV7-9 and TRBJ1-1, is DTGVSQNPRHKITKRGQNVTFRCDPISEHNRLYWYRQTLGQGPEFLTYFQNEAQLEKSRLLSDRFSAERPKGSFSTLEIQRTEQGDSAMYLCASSPPIGGSDTEAFFGQGTRLTVV.

The table lists this clone with a few counts. The genes are TRBV27 and TRBJ2-6; D call uncertain. The CDR3 is 15 amino acids. Trimming cost V 3 bases and J 0 bases, with 6 bases left between them. CDR1 is MNHEY and CDR2 is SMNVEV in the germline V gene (reference sequence). DNA for the CDR3: TGTGCCAGCAGTTTGTCCGACTCTGGGGCCAACGTCCTGACTTTC. This codes for CASSLSDSGANVLTF.

The chain uses TRBV5-1 and TRBJ2-5; 10 bases agree with TRBD1. Germline V CDR1 and CDR2: SGHRS, YFSETQ. This CDR3 has 17 amino acids. The J segment lost 5 bases and the V segment lost 3 bases, leaving 13 bases of the junction unmatched. The CDR3 is CASSSTPSTGGRETQYF. In nucleotides, the CDR3 is TGCGCCAGCAGCTCGACACCATCGACAGGGGGCCGGGAGACCCAGTACTTC.

The rearrangement links TRBV6-1 to TRBJ2-7; D gene ambiguous. Germline V gives CDR1 MNHNS, CDR2 SASEGT. Trimming cost V 1 base and J 5 bases, with 6 bases left between them. The CDR3 extends over 12 amino acids. Here the CDR3 DNA reads TGTGCCAGCAGTGAAGGAAGCCACGAGCAGTACTTC. Amino acids: CASSEGSHEQYF.

This clone was counted between two and nine times. The chain links TRBV19 to TRBJ2-2; 11 bases are a match to TRBD1. V lost 6 bases and J lost 5; bases outside the gene matches: 8. Per germline, CDR1 LNHDA and CDR2 SQIVND (reference sequence). The CDR3 is made up of 16 amino acids. CDR3 protein: CASSLTGTGGTGELFF. In DNA, the CDR3 is TGTGCCAGTAGCTTAACCGGGACAGGGGGGACCGGGGAGCTGTTTTTT.

The chain is built from TRBV6-6 and TRBJ2-3; TRBD2 agrees at 9 bases. CDR3 length: 15 amino acids. Unmatched junction bases numbered 5, after V lost 2 bases and J lost 5 bases. From germline, CDR1 is MNHNY and CDR2 SVGAGI (reference sequence). The CDR3 DNA is TGTGCCAGCAGTTACGTGCGGGGGGGCGGAGATACGCAGTATTTT. Translating it yields CASSYVRGGGDTQYF.

As regards this clone: Within the sample, other DNA sequences also encode this same CDR3. The CDR3 protein is CASSIDGEETQYF. The CDR3 coding sequence is TGTGCCAGTAGTATAGATGGGGAAGAGACCCAGTACTTC. This chain links TRBV19 with TRBJ2-5; D is undetermined. CDR1 and CDR2 (germline): LNHDA, SQIVND (reference sequence). The CDR3 contains 13 residues. With 0 bases removed from V and 3 bases from J, the gap between germline ends came to 5 bases.

The chain couples TRBV29-1 to TRBJ2-2, with D uncertain. This CDR3 spans 12 amino acids. The germline gives CDR1 SQVTM, CDR2 ANQGSEA. Trimming cost V 3 bases and J 3 bases, with 5 bases left between them. Here the CDR3 reads CSVEWDTGELFF. The CDR3 DNA reads TGCAGCGTTGAGTGGGACACCGGGGAGCTGTTTTTT.

The chain is built from TRBV19 and TRBJ2-3, with TRBD1 identical over 9 bases. CDR3 length: 14 residues. The V segment lost 1 base and the J segment 4 bases; nucleotides outside the gene matches: 0. Germline V gene sequence: CDR1 LNHDA, CDR2 SQIVND (reference sequence). The CDR3 DNA reads TGTGCCAGTAGTATAGGACAGGGGGCAGATACGCAGTATTTT. Amino acids: CASSIGQGADTQYF.

The J gene is TRBJ2-7, the V gene TRBV6-5; TRBD1 agrees at 7 bases. Per germline, CDR1 MNHEY and CDR2 SVGAGI. The CDR3 is 13 residues long. V was pared by 5 bases and J by 3 bases, with 4 bases of the junction left unmatched. CDR3 bases: TGTGCCAGCAGTCCGGGACAGAGCTACGAGCAGTACTTC. This gives the protein CASSPGQSYEQYF.

The V gene is TRBV4-1, the J gene TRBJ1-2; 8 bases line up with TRBD1. This CDR3 spans 13 amino acids. Germline CDR1 reads MGHRA; CDR2 reads YSYEKL. V dropped 6 bases and J dropped 4; count of bases not matched to a gene: 4. The CDR3, as DNA: TGCGCCAGCAGAGGACAGGGAACCTATGGCTACACCTTC. Translating it yields CASRGQGTYGYTF.

The chain carries TRBV7-6 and TRBJ2-3; perhaps TRBD2 as D (6 bases). This CDR3 is 16 amino acids long. V lost 3 bases and J lost 2, with 15 bases in between. The V gene's germline CDR1 is SGHVS and CDR2 FNYEAQ. CDR3 DNA: TGTGCCAGCAGCTTGGGACGGGAGATCCTCACAGATACGCAGTATTTT. This codes for CASSLGREILTDTQYF. The full variable domain, its missing parts supplied by reference TRBV7-6 and TRBJ2-3, is GAGVSQSPRYKVTKRGQDVALRCDPISGHVSLYWYRQALGQGPEFLTYFNYEAQQDKSGLPNDRFSAERPEGSISTLTIQRTEQRDSAMYRCASSLGREILTDTQYFGPGTRLTVL.

This chain uses TRBV6-1 with TRBJ2-7; 8 bases are a match to TRBD1. Trimming at V came to 6 bases and at J to 0 bases, leaving 1 base not matched to a gene. In germline, CDR1 is MNHNS, CDR2 SASEGT. This CDR3 comprises 13 residues. CDR3: CASRDRVSYEQYF. The CDR3 coding sequence is TGTGCCAGCAGGGACAGGGTCTCCTACGAGCAGTACTTC.

The chain couples TRBV27 to TRBJ1-1; the match to TRBD1 covers 8 bases. The V gene end was trimmed by 5 bases and the J gene end by 3 bases; junction bases not matched to a gene: 5. Germline V gene lookup returns CDR1 MNHEY and CDR2 SMNVEV (reference sequence). This CDR3 is built from 14 residues. CDR3 amino acids: CASSPTGVHTEAFF. The CDR3 DNA reads TGTGCCAGCAGTCCGACAGGGGTACACACTGAAGCTTTCTTT.

This chain links TRBV5-1 with TRBJ2-3; a possible D gene is TRBD1 (5 bases). The V end lost 3 bases, the J end lost 4 bases, and 12 bases lay between the germline ends. CDR1 and CDR2 from the germline V gene are SGHRS and YFSETQ. The CDR3 loop spans 14 amino acids. CDR3 in DNA: TGCGCCAGCAGCTCCGGCACAGGACCAGATACGCAGTATTTT. Its translation: CASSSGTGPDTQYF.

This chain joins TRBV10-2 and TRBJ2-5; D possibly matches TRBD1 or TRBD2 (5 bases each). Trimming cost V 6 bases and J 1 base, with 15 bases left between them. Germline V CDR1 and CDR2: WSHSY, SAAADI. CDR3 length: 15 residues. CDR3 sequence reads: CASRGLDTVQETQYF. In nucleotides, the CDR3 is TGCGCCAGCAGAGGACTGGACACAGTCCAAGAGACCCAGTACTTC.

The chain is built from TRBV30 and TRBJ2-1; D is unresolved. CDR1 and CDR2 from the germline V gene are GTSNPN and SVGIG (reference sequence). V lost 0 bases to trimming and J lost 8 bases, with 5 bases between them. The CDR3 runs 11 residues. CDR3 bases: TGTGCCTGGAGTGTATCCTATGAGCAGTTCTTC. Its translation is CAWSVSYEQFF.

The chain is built from TRBV9 and TRBJ2-3; TRBD2 might be the D (5 bases). Per germline, CDR1 SGDLS and CDR2 YYNGEE. The CDR3 totals 17 residues. The germline V and J ends were trimmed by 2 bases and 4 bases, with 20 bases remaining between them. The CDR3 region has the DNA TGTGCCAGCAGCGTTAGCCGGACTCCCAGCCGGTCAGATACGCAGTATTTT. This translates into CASSVSRTPSRSDTQYF.

The rearrangement links TRBV27 to TRBJ1-3; D is undetermined. Trimming left V 5 bases short and J 0 bases short, with 17 bases between. The germline gives CDR1 MNHEY, CDR2 SMNVEV (reference sequence). This CDR3 region has 17 residues. The chain's CDR3 is CASSLRPHGDSGNTIYF. The DNA for the CDR3 is TGTGCCAGCAGTCTCCGGCCCCATGGGGACTCTGGAAACACCATATATTTT.

This chain uses TRBV19 with TRBJ2-2; D ambiguous. The CDR3 sequence is 12 residues long. Trimming removed 5 bases at V and 5 bases at J, with 6 bases between. In germline, CDR1 is LNHDA, CDR2 SQIVND (reference sequence). The CDR3 sequence: CASSGRTGELFF. The CDR3, as DNA: TGTGCCAGTAGTGGACGAACCGGGGAGCTGTTTTTT. Full variable domain (remainder filled in from reference TRBV19 and TRBJ2-2): DGGITQSPKYLFRKEGQNVTLSCEQNLNHDAMYWYRQDPGQGLRLIYYSQIVNDFQKGDIAEGYSVSREKKESFPLTVTSAQKNPTAFYLCASSGRTGELFFGEGSRLTVL.

This chain connects TRBV15 to TRBJ2-2, with D possibly TRBD2 on 5 matching bases. There are 15 residues in the CDR3. Germline V gene sequence: CDR1 LNHNV, CDR2 YYDKDF (reference sequence). V lost 4 bases to trimming and J lost 3 bases, with 12 bases between them. The DNA for the CDR3 is TGTGCCACCAGCAAAGTTCCGGAGGACACCGGGGAGCTGTTTTTT. Its translation is CATSKVPEDTGELFF.

The chain is built from TRBV2 and TRBJ2-7; TRBD1 matches at 11 bases. The germline gives CDR1 SNHLY, CDR2 FYNNEI. The CDR3 consists of 13 residues. The J segment lost 4 bases and the V segment lost 7 bases, leaving 3 bases of the junction unmatched. The CDR3 is CASKGTGGYEQYF. The CDR3 DNA reads as TGTGCCAGCAAGGGGACAGGGGGGTACGAGCAGTACTTC.

The chain employs TRBV19 and TRBJ1-1; D remains unclear. The CDR3 has 14 residues. CDR1 is LNHDA and CDR2 is SQIVND in the germline V gene (reference sequence). Trimming took 3 bases from V and 1 from J, leaving 9 bases between them. For the CDR3, the DNA is TGTGCCAGTAGTATGTTCCAACAGAACACTGAAGCTTTCTTT. Translated, it gives CASSMFQQNTEAFF.

The chain recombines TRBV14 with TRBJ2-7, with 8 bases matching TRBD1. V shed 4 bases and J 1 base; nucleotides not matched to a gene: 6. This CDR3 has 15 residues. Germline CDR1 SGHDN, CDR2 FVKESK. CDR3 DNA sequence: TGTGCCAGCAGCCCCTGGACAGGGAGTTCCTACGAGCAGTACTTC. Protein: CASSPWTGSSYEQYF.

J is TRBJ1-2 and V is TRBV6-4, with TRBD1 matching 9 bases. Unmatched junction bases numbered 9, after V lost 10 bases and J lost 3 bases. Germline V gene lookup returns CDR1 MRHNA and CDR2 SNTAGT. This CDR3 spans 14 amino acids. The CDR3 here is CAIIGTGKDYGYTF. CDR3 DNA: TGTGCCATCATTGGGACAGGGAAAGACTATGGCTACACCTTC.

This sequence joins TRBV7-2 and TRBJ2-3, with a tentative D call TRBD1 (5 bases). With 4 bases removed from V and 5 bases from J, the gap between germline ends came to 16 bases. Germline CDR1 reads SGHTA; CDR2 reads FQGNSA. CDR3 size: 15 residues. CDR3 nucleotides: TGTGCCAGCAGCTCCTTAATGGGGCCGGGAGATACGCAGTATTTT. Translating it yields CASSSLMGPGDTQYF.

This chain links TRBV19 with TRBJ2-1; D unresolved. The CDR3 extends over 15 amino acids. CDR1 and CDR2 (germline): LNHDA, SQIVND (reference sequence). Trimming cost V 6 bases and J 0 bases, with 12 bases left between them. The CDR3 DNA is TGTGCCAGTAGCCCCCTAGATCGCTCCTACAATGAGCAGTTCTTC. Protein sequence: CASSPLDRSYNEQFF.